Listed here are 32 T cell receptor beta chains from one sample, sequenced in a study of response to subunit inactivated influenza vaccine. TCRdb re-called the RT-PCR reads through MiXCR, storing one row per CDR3 protein. The sample yields 450,000 to 600,000 distinct CDR3 sequences, approximately 7.3% seen once. Here the sequenced sample was PBMCs from blood, taken roughly 24 months after vaccination. These receptor sequences come from a man between 50 and 69 years old who received an inactivated influenza vaccine.

This clonotype was seen a few times. The chain links TRBV20-1 to TRBJ2-5, with 7 bases aligning to TRBD1. Germline values: CDR1 DFQATT, CDR2 SNEGSKA (reference sequence). V dropped 8 bases and J dropped 3; count of bases not matched to a gene: 9. This CDR3 has 13 residues. CDR3 bases: TGCAGTACGGACAGGTTGGGAGAAGAGACCCAGTACTTC. Protein product: CSTDRLGEETQYF.

This chain connects TRBV4-2 to TRBJ2-1; D gene ambiguous. Germline V gene sequence: CDR1 LGHNA, CDR2 YNFKEQ. Trimming pared 1 base from V and 0 bases from J, leaving 13 bases between. The CDR3 is 17 residues long. This CDR3 reads CASSQVVLTSSYNEQFF. The CDR3, as DNA: TGTGCCAGCAGCCAAGTAGTCCTTACCAGCTCCTACAATGAGCAGTTCTTC.

This clonotype was counted at least ten times. The chain links TRBV15 to TRBJ1-5; D remains ambiguous. Germline V CDR1 and CDR2: LNHNV, YYDKDF (reference sequence). The CDR3 runs 12 residues. Trimming pared 1 base from V and 4 bases from J, leaving 2 bases between. CDR3 residues: CATSRGNQPQHF. As DNA, the CDR3 is TGTGCCACCAGCAGAGGAAATCAGCCCCAGCATTTT.

This clonotype has a handful of counts. The chain has TRBV3-1 and TRBJ2-6; 10 nucleotides align to TRBD2. The germline V gene encodes CDR1 LGHDT and CDR2 YNNKEL (reference sequence). CDR3 length: 15 amino acids. The ends lost 4 bases at V and 10 bases at J; junction bases unmatched: 7. CDR3 amino acids: CASSLPGTSVNVLTF. The CDR3 bases are TGTGCCAGCAGCCTCCCGGGGACTAGCGTTAACGTCCTGACTTTC.

The chain carries TRBV18 and TRBJ2-2; D tentatively fits TRBD1 or TRBD2 (5 bases each). CDR1 and CDR2 from the germline V gene are KGHSH and LQKENI. The CDR3 is 15 residues long. Trimming cost V 2 bases and J 3 bases, with 10 bases left between them. CDR3 loop: CASSPGRGDTGELFF. The DNA for the CDR3 is TGTGCCAGCTCACCAGGAAGAGGGGACACCGGGGAGCTGTTTTTT.

This clonotype was recorded a few times. The CDR3: CSAGLAGDYEQYF. In nucleotides, the CDR3 is TGCAGCGCAGGACTAGCGGGAGACTACGAGCAGTACTTC. The V and J genes are TRBV29-1 and TRBJ2-7, with 13 bases fitting TRBD2. Trimming cost V 7 bases and J 3 bases; bases outside gene matches: 3. The CDR3 is 13 residues long. The germline CDR1 and CDR2 sequences are SQVTM and ANQGSEA.

This clonotype was seen more than once but under ten times. V and J are TRBV2 and TRBJ1-5, with D possibly TRBD1 on 5 matching bases. V gave up 7 bases and J gave up 7 bases, with 14 bases separating them. This CDR3 spans 13 amino acids. Per the germline V gene, CDR1 is SNHLY and CDR2 is FYNNEI. The CDR3 loop reads CASMGGVAQPQHF. The CDR3 DNA reads as TGTGCCAGCATGGGGGGTGTCGCGCAGCCCCAGCATTTT.

The V gene is TRBV4-3, the J gene TRBJ1-5; TRBD1 is a possible D gene (5 bases). This CDR3 comprises 16 residues. CDR1 is LGHNA, CDR2 YSLEER, per germline. Trimming took 0 bases from V and 9 from J, leaving 18 bases between them. DNA of the CDR3: TGCGCCAGCAGCCAAGATAGGGACGCTCCGCTTTGGCCCCAGCATTTT. This sequence encodes CASSQDRDAPLWPQHF.

The chain has TRBV20-1 and TRBJ2-5, with 9 nucleotides matching TRBD1. The CDR3 extends over 13 amino acids. The J segment lost 2 bases and the V segment lost 6 bases, leaving 4 bases of the junction unmatched. CDR1 is DFQATT and CDR2 is SNEGSKA in the germline V gene (reference sequence). The CDR3, as DNA: TGCAGTGCGGGGACAGGGAATCAAGAGACCCAGTACTTC. This encodes CSAGTGNQETQYF.

This clonotype was seen a few times. The genes are TRBV6-1 and TRBJ1-6; D perhaps matches TRBD1 (5 bases). V lost 7 bases and J lost 6, with 10 bases in between. The CDR3 extends over 13 amino acids. CDR1 and CDR2 from the germline V gene are MNHNS and SASEGT. As DNA, the CDR3 is TGTGCCAGCATCTGGGACGGTAATTCACCCCTCCACTTT. Its protein is CASIWDGNSPLHF.

This clonotype was seen a handful of times. J is TRBJ2-3 and V is TRBV7-9; perhaps TRBD2 as D (6 bases). CDR3 length: 15 residues. V dropped 5 bases and J dropped 2 bases, with 14 bases sitting between them. Germline CDR1 and CDR2: SEHNR and FQNEAQ (reference sequence). CDR3 bases: TGTGCCAGCAGCGTCACCGCGGGGACCACAGATACGCAGTATTTT. It codes for CASSVTAGTTDTQYF.

This clonotype has at least ten counts. V and J are TRBV15 and TRBJ2-1, with D possibly being TRBD1 (6 bases). The CDR3 is 14 residues long. V lost 3 bases and J 9 bases, leaving 15 bases between the germline ends. The V gene's germline CDR1 is LNHNV and CDR2 YYDKDF (reference sequence). CDR3 DNA sequence: TGTGCCACCAGCAGCCAAGAGTTAGGGGGTGAGCAGTTCTTC. It yields the protein CATSSQELGGEQFF.

This clonotype was observed at least ten times. The rearrangement joins TRBV6-2 or TRBV6-3 to TRBJ2-1; D gene ambiguous. This CDR3 region has 13 residues. V was clipped by 6 bases and J by 9 bases, with 15 bases between them. Germline V gene sequence: CDR1 MNHEY, CDR2 SVGEGT. CDR3 bases: TGTGCCAGCAGGCAATCACCTGGCGGTGAGCAGTTCTTC. This sequence encodes CASRQSPGGEQFF.

This clonotype appeared many times. This chain links TRBV7-2 with TRBJ2-7; D may be TRBD2 (5 bases). The CDR3 extends over 15 amino acids. CDR1 is SGHTA, CDR2 FQGNSA, per germline. Trimming removed 2 bases at V and 6 bases at J, with 17 bases between. CDR3 DNA: TGTGCCAGCAGCTTAAACGGGGTCGCGATAGGCGAGCAGTACTTC. The encoded protein is CASSLNGVAIGEQYF. Drawing the rest from reference TRBV7-2 and TRBJ2-7, the complete variable domain is GAGVSQSPSNKVTEKGKDVELRCDPISGHTALYWYRQSLGQGLEFLIYFQGNSAPDKSGLPSDRFSAERTGGSVSTLTIQRTQQEDSAVYLCASSLNGVAIGEQYFGPGTRLTVT.

This clonotype was counted a few times. The V and J genes are TRBV12-3 or TRBV12-4 and TRBJ1-1; the D is unclear. This CDR3 has 13 residues. The germline V and J ends were trimmed by 2 bases and 5 bases, with 9 bases remaining between them. CDR3 coding DNA: TGTGCCAGCAGTTTACAGGTACGAACTGAAGCTTTCTTT. This translates into CASSLQVRTEAFF.

Ten or more counts support this clonotype. This chain connects TRBV10-3 to TRBJ2-1; 7 positions match TRBD1. Germline V gene data show CDR1 as ENHRY and CDR2 as SYGVKD. Trimming at V came to 9 bases and at J to 8 bases, leaving 13 bases not matched to a gene. The CDR3 length is 14 residues. The CDR3 loop is CAIGVGRGTDEQFF. CDR3 nucleotides: TGTGCCATTGGGGTGGGCAGGGGGACCGATGAGCAGTTCTTC.

This clonotype was seen a few times. The V and J genes are TRBV6-1 and TRBJ1-6; D uncertain. The CDR3 has 14 residues. Trimming left V 5 bases short and J 3 bases short, with 8 bases between. CDR1 is MNHNS, CDR2 SASEGT, per germline. CDR3 region: CASSPFSYNSPLHF. The DNA for the CDR3 is TGTGCCAGCAGTCCTTTCAGCTATAATTCACCCCTCCACTTT.

The table lists this clonotype with a few counts. The chain couples TRBV18 to TRBJ2-5; perhaps TRBD1 as D (6 bases). The V gene's germline CDR1 is KGHSH and CDR2 LQKENI. V was shortened by 6 bases and J by 0 bases, with 20 bases between the two germline ends. This CDR3 has 17 amino acids. The CDR3 sequence is CASSRRTTGLNQETQYF. The CDR3 nucleotides are TGTGCCAGCTCCCGCAGAACCACAGGGTTGAACCAAGAGACCCAGTACTTC.

This clonotype was seen only a few times. V is TRBV9 and J is TRBJ2-7; 11 positions match TRBD1. J was trimmed by 4 bases and V by 2 bases; bases with no gene match: 8. Germline CDR1 reads SGDLS; CDR2 reads YYNGEE. The CDR3 is 16 residues long. The CDR3 DNA reads TGTGCCAGCAGCGTGGGGGCCGGACAGGGGGCATACGAGCAGTACTTC. Amino acids: CASSVGAGQGAYEQYF. The full variable domain, with the rest looked up from reference TRBV9 and TRBJ2-7, is DSGVTQTPKHLITATGQRVTLRCSPRSGDLSVYWYQQSLDQGLQFLIQYYNGEERAKGNILERFSAQQFPDLHSELNLSSLELGDSALYFCASSVGAGQGAYEQYFGPGTRLTVT.

This clonotype was seen many times. The V gene is TRBV29-1, the J gene TRBJ2-1; D not certain. Germline-derived CDR1 and CDR2 are SQVTM and ANQGSEA. The V gene lost 4 bases and the J gene lost 10 bases, with 14 bases spanning the gap. The CDR3 consists of 12 residues. Here the CDR3 DNA reads TGCAGCGTTGGAGGACCAAGGGCCGAGCAGTTCTTC. As protein: CSVGGPRAEQFF.

This clonotype was counted at least ten times. This rearrangement joins TRBV4-1 to TRBJ2-1, with 7 nucleotides matching TRBD1. This CDR3 has 16 residues. CDR1 is MGHRA and CDR2 is YSYEKL in the germline V gene. Germline trimming cut 4 bases from V and 0 bases from J; bases unmatched to any gene: 6. CDR3 DNA sequence: TGCGCCAGCAGCCCCCAGACAGGGAACTCCTACAATGAGCAGTTCTTC. This encodes CASSPQTGNSYNEQFF.

The sample holds a few counts of this clonotype. The chain couples TRBV2 to TRBJ2-7; D is ambiguous. Germline loops: CDR1 SNHLY, CDR2 FYNNEI. Trimming removed 6 bases from V and 5 bases from J, with 11 bases in between. The CDR3 runs 12 residues. The CDR3 region is CASSDDSDEQYF. CDR3 DNA: TGTGCCAGCAGCGACGATTCGGACGAGCAGTACTTC. The variable domain in full, with the rest retrieved from reference TRBV2 and TRBJ2-7, is EPEVTQTPSHQVTQMGQEVILRCVPISNHLYFYWYRQILGQKVEFLVSFYNNEISEKSEIFDDQFSVERPDGSNFTLKIRSTKLEDSAMYFCASSDDSDEQYFGPGTRLTVT.

This clonotype was counted between two and nine times. This chain links TRBV3-1 with TRBJ1-2; unclear D gene. V lost 0 bases to trimming and J lost 6 bases, with 11 bases between them. Germline assignment: CDR1 LGHDT and CDR2 YNNKEL (reference sequence). The CDR3 contains 14 residues. The CDR3 DNA reads as TGTGCCAGCAGCCAAGATACCAGGTACGATGGCTACACCTTC. Translated, it gives CASSQDTRYDGYTF.

The rearrangement joins TRBV7-9 to TRBJ2-1; 10 positions match TRBD1. Trimming took 3 bases from V and 4 from J; bases not matched to a gene: 6. The CDR3 totals 16 residues. Germline assignment: CDR1 SEHNR and CDR2 FQNEAQ (reference sequence). In DNA, the CDR3 is TGTGCCAGCAGCTTCGGGACAGGGGCTGGTTACAATGAGCAGTTCTTC. Amino acid sequence: CASSFGTGAGYNEQFF.

The gene calls are TRBV29-1 and TRBJ2-2; 8 nucleotides line up with TRBD1. From germline, CDR1 is SQVTM and CDR2 ANQGSEA. Trimming took 7 bases from V and 4 from J; bases not matched to a gene: 8. The CDR3 sequence is 14 residues long. CDR3 DNA sequence: TGCAGCGGGGGCCAGGGACAGGTCACCGGGGAGCTGTTTTTT. Translating gives CSGGQGQVTGELFF.

This clonotype came up a few times. The chain is built from TRBV18 and TRBJ2-5; D uncertain. The CDR3 is made up of 14 amino acids. Trimming removed 1 base from V and 2 bases from J, with 8 bases in between. From germline, CDR1 is KGHSH and CDR2 LQKENI. The CDR3 is CASSPRALQETQYF. Written as DNA, the CDR3 is TGTGCCAGCTCACCACGGGCCCTACAAGAGACCCAGTACTTC.

This clonotype was counted a few times. The chain has TRBV7-2 and TRBJ2-3, with D perhaps assigned TRBD1 or TRBD2 (5 bases each). The CDR3 runs to 15 residues. Between the trimmed V and J ends, which lost 3 bases and 0 bases, there was a span of 10 bases. Germline CDR1 is SGHTA and CDR2 is FQGNSA. The CDR3 here is CASSFPGRSTDTQYF. The DNA of the CDR3 is TGTGCCAGCAGCTTTCCGGGACGGAGCACAGATACGCAGTATTTT.

This clonotype was recorded a few times. This sequence joins TRBV11-2 and TRBJ1-2, with D perhaps matching TRBD1 (5 bases). Trimming took 5 bases from V and 8 from J, leaving 15 bases between them. This CDR3 comprises 13 residues. Germline CDR1 SGHAT, CDR2 FQNNGV. The CDR3 loop reads CASSRGLTSGYTF. In DNA, the CDR3 is TGTGCCAGCAGCAGGGGACTCACCTCAGGCTACACCTTC.

This clonotype was detected ten times or more. Written as DNA, the CDR3 is TGCAGCGTCGACAGGGGGAGTAACTATGGCTACACCTTC. Amino acids: CSVDRGSNYGYTF. The rearrangement uses TRBV29-1 and TRBJ1-2; 9 bases match TRBD1. The ends lost 6 bases at V and 1 base at J; junction bases unmatched: 3. CDR1 SQVTM and CDR2 ANQGSEA come from the germline V gene. The CDR3 sequence is 13 residues long. The whole variable domain, filled in from reference TRBV29-1 and TRBJ1-2, reads SAVISQKPSRDICQRGTSLTIQCQVDSQVTMMFWYRQQPGQSLTLIATANQGSEATYESGFVIDKFPISRPNLTFSTLTVSNMSPEDSSIYLCSVDRGSNYGYTFGSGTRLTVV.

This chain links TRBV10-3 with TRBJ2-7; tentatively, D is TRBD2 (6 bases). V was clipped by 9 bases and J by 1 base, with 16 bases between them. This CDR3 region has 14 residues. Germline-derived CDR1 and CDR2 are ENHRY and SYGVKD. CDR3 nucleotides: TGTGCCATGACAAGGGAGGCAGGTTCCTACGAGCAGTACTTC. Its protein product is CAMTREAGSYEQYF.

The chain is built from TRBV20-1 and TRBJ2-7; D possibly corresponds to TRBD1 (6 bases). CDR1 DFQATT and CDR2 SNEGSKA come from the germline V gene (reference sequence). V shed 4 bases and J shed 4 bases, with 11 bases lying between them. CDR3 length: 12 amino acids. CDR3 nucleotide sequence: TGCAGTGCTAACGGACAGTTTTACGAGCAGTACTTC. Its protein product is CSANGQFYEQYF.

This clonotype has at least ten counts. This rearrangement joins TRBV5-1 to TRBJ2-3; 8 bases align to TRBD2. The CDR3 consists of 15 residues. Looked up from germline, CDR1 is SGHRS and CDR2 is YFSETQ. V gave up 1 base and J gave up 8 bases; unmatched junction bases: 9. The CDR3 loop is CASSLLSGGLGTQYF. CDR3 nucleotides: TGCGCCAGCAGCTTGTTGTCGGGGGGGCTCGGTACGCAGTATTTT.